Shown below are 8 T cell receptor beta chains from a single sample sequenced in a study of shared clonotypes between healthy human individuals. Libraries were prepared by immunoSEQ multiplex PCR; TCRdb keeps only in-frame clonotypes and omits some of them. The sample includes about 2,500,000 clones, around 94% of them seen just once. Specimen: naive CD4+ T cells sorted from blood. Subset given: CD45RA+ positively selected. The receptors here all came from a man between 18 and 35 years old in good health.

This clone has just one count. The chain combines TRBV9 with TRBJ2-7; D tentatively reads TRBD1 or TRBD2 (5 bases each). CDR1 and CDR2 from the germline V gene are SGDLS and YYNGEE. V dropped 1 base and J dropped 0 bases, with 11 bases sitting between them. CDR3 size: 15 residues. The DNA for the CDR3 is TGTGCCAGCAGCGTACAACCAGGGAGCTCCTACGAGCAGTACTTC. Protein product: CASSVQPGSSYEQYF.

The chain carries TRBV19 and TRBJ2-1; 7 positions match TRBD1. Losses at the gene ends were 4 bases for V and 4 bases for J; bases not matched to a gene: 4. This CDR3 has 14 residues. CDR1 LNHDA and CDR2 SQIVND come from the germline V gene (reference sequence). CDR3 bases: TGTGCCAGTAGTAGAGGACAGGCGTACAATGAGCAGTTCTTC. Its translation: CASSRGQAYNEQFF.

Regarding this clone: A single base separates this from a much larger clone, so it may be a read error. Within the sample, other DNA sequences also encode this same CDR3. The genes are TRBV6-5 and TRBJ2-7, with unresolved D. Germline V gene lookup returns CDR1 MNHEY and CDR2 SVGAGI. The CDR3 contains 11 residues. Trimming took 6 bases from V and 2 from J, leaving 5 bases between them. The DNA for the CDR3 is TGTGCCAGCAGCTCCGCCTACGAGCAGTACTTC. This codes for CASSSAYEQYF.

This rearrangement joins TRBV7-3 to TRBJ2-1; the match to TRBD2 covers 7 bases. The CDR3 runs to 14 residues. The germline V gene encodes CDR1 SGHTA and CDR2 FQGTGA. With 4 bases clipped from V and 4 bases from J, the junction kept 4 bases outside the gene matches. The CDR3 protein is CASSSGGKYNEQFF. The CDR3 region has the DNA TGTGCCAGCAGCTCGGGGGGAAAATACAATGAGCAGTTCTTC.

This chain connects TRBV5-1 to TRBJ1-3, with D uncertain. CDR1 SGHRS and CDR2 YFSETQ come from the germline V gene. The CDR3 is made up of 13 amino acids. V lost 5 bases, J lost 4 bases, and 10 bases lay in between. The CDR3 here is CASSSEIGNTIYF. The CDR3 region has the DNA TGCGCCAGCAGTTCCGAAATAGGAAACACCATATATTTT.

This clone was seen just once. This chain connects TRBV18 to TRBJ2-7, with 7 bases aligning to TRBD1. The V gene's germline CDR1 is KGHSH and CDR2 LQKENI. V gave up 3 bases and J gave up 2 bases; unmatched junction bases: 4. CDR3 size: 14 residues. In DNA form, the CDR3 reads TGTGCCAGCTCACCGGACAGGCTTACCTACGAGCAGTACTTC. Translating it yields CASSPDRLTYEQYF.

The chain joins TRBV10-3 to TRBJ1-2; D remains unclear. CDR1 ENHRY and CDR2 SYGVKD come from the germline V gene. Deletions cut 0 bases from V and 5 bases from J, with 10 bases between. The CDR3 sequence is 14 residues long. CDR3 nucleotides: TGTGCCATCAGTGAGTCGGAGGATTTGTATGGCTACACCTTC. Its translation: CAISESEDLYGYTF.

This chain links TRBV7-9 with TRBJ2-5; D not certain. This CDR3 comprises 12 residues. Germline CDR1 reads SEHNR; CDR2 reads FQNEAQ (reference sequence). Trimming cost V 5 bases and J 6 bases, with 10 bases left between them. CDR3 in amino acids: CASSPVGQTQYF. The CDR3 DNA reads TGTGCCAGCAGCCCCGTCGGCCAGACCCAGTACTTC.